This TCR beta chain originates from a study of OX40 agonist ivuxolimab in advanced cancers. Method: immunoSEQ multiplex PCR; TCRdb's copy keeps in-frame clones and lacks some. In the table there are 70,000 to 85,000 clones, 85% to 95% of which are singletons. A few counts support this clone. V trimming: 4 bases; J trimming: 3 bases; junction bases outside the gene matches: 7. This CDR3 comprises 14 residues. The germline V gene has CDR1 SGHDT and CDR2 YYEEEE. This receptor was taken from an adult with an advanced solid tumor such as melanoma, head and neck, liver or kidney cancer. This chain links TRBV5-6 with TRBJ2-7; 7 bases map to TRBD1. Specimen: CD4+ or CD8+ T cells sorted from blood, collected in a trial of the OX40 agonist ivuxolimab. The CDR3 nucleotides are TGTGCCAGCAGCCAACCGGGGACAGACTACGAGCAGTACTTC. Encoded protein: CASSQPGTDYEQYF.